These T cell receptor beta chains were read from a single sample in a study of T cells in Graves' hyperthyroidism and ophthalmopathy. Using its own MiXCR run on the multiplex PCR reads, TCRdb lists one record per CDR3 protein. The table has hundreds of thousands of distinct CDR3 sequences, roughly 15% seen once. Sequenced input: blood. The receptors were sampled from a woman between 18 and 30 years old with Graves' hyperthyroidism. Both conserved end residues are part of each CDR3. Part of the rows lack a size; the others show once, few, many or a class for expanded clones.

many | TRBV9 | CASSVSLAGVGNEQFF
many | TRBV24-1 | CATSDSQVGHNEQFF
- | TRBV10-3 | CAIGSREDGEQFF
many | TRBV13 | CASSSDQKTQYF
many | TRBV11-2 | CASSPRGGSISYEQYF
many | TRBV30 | CAWSVQANNQPQHF
many | TRBV6-1 | CASSKGQERPQYF
many | TRBV9 | CASTWTSGIGRGDTQYF
many | TRBV7-8 | CASSSPYELNYGYTF
- | TRBV19 | CASTIGTGTDTQYF
- | TRBV18 | CASSPPVAGGRTDTQYF
few | TRBV19 | CASSIGGDGANVLTF
- | TRBV20-1 | CSAPEGQINEKLFF
many | TRBV7-9 | CASTDTAGGTEAFF
many | TRBV12-3/TRBV12-4 | CASSFQVVGEQYF
many | TRBV20-1 | CSARKNTEAFF
many | TRBV18 | CASSPGRSSEQYF
- | TRBV28 | CASRPLSGPFPYEQYF
few | TRBV29-1 | CSVSRGSYGYTF
- | TRBV29-1 | CSVEDLGSSGANVLTF
few | TRBV6-5 | CASRRGGIANTGELFF
- | TRBV12-3/TRBV12-4 | CAGSSHRTVGEETQYF
few | TRBV20-1 | CSASAGGDSGELFF
- | TRBV7-2 | CASSLRGTSSGANVLTF
few | TRBV19 | CASRDIRPGWGMDTQYF
many | TRBV12-3/TRBV12-4 | CASSPFTENTEAFF
few | TRBV7-2 | CASSLKSSGSHEQYF
- | TRBV10-1 | CASSESNGVLEETQYF
- | TRBV20-1 | CSASTGVWTEAFF
few | TRBV5-1 | CASSRDRDSYEQYF
few | TRBV27 | CASSFVGFYNSPLHF
few | TRBV18 | CASSPLDAPESEQYF
many | TRBV2 | CASSSDSNSNQPQHF
many | TRBV6-1 | CASSDLTGGFTEAFF
- | TRBV30 | CAWSPRDGPYEQYF
many | TRBV6-6 | CASSYTWTSYEQYF
- | TRBV11-3 | CASSLAHGLAGVADTQYF
many | TRBV28 | CASSFGSFTDTQYF
few | TRBV7-8 | CASSSSTPGLGGEDF
- | TRBV27 | CASSLKRDEQYF
- | TRBV5-6 | CASSFQRDLAAFF